This T cell receptor beta chain was recorded in a study of memory B cells and T cells in multiple sclerosis. This CDR3 is built from 14 residues. Deletions cut 8 bases from V and 9 bases from J, with 17 bases between. Looked up from germline, CDR1 is MNHEY and CDR2 is SVGAGI. After stimulus-free culture, autoproliferating CFSE-dim and non-proliferating CFSE-high T cells were sequenced separately. Pooled replicate wells came from some 5x10^7 CFSE-labeled PBMCs cultured 7 days without stimulus. The PBMCs received approximately 0.5 uM CFSE and serum-free culture with no added stimuli. Measured with immunoSEQ multiplex PCR; TCRdb has only the in-frame clones, and not every one. Of 32,000 or so clones listed, roughly 86% were seen once; the top ten hold 2% to 3%. General study findings and limits: Clone-set sizes differed between compartments, so shared clonotype counts needed normalization.

On this clone: What it binds is unknown.

The chain recombines TRBV6-5 with TRBJ1-6; TRBD1 might be the D (6 bases). The sample comprised PBMCs from blood kept in culture. The receptor was isolated from a human donor with multiple sclerosis. CDR3 nucleotides: TGTGCCAGCCGGCCCCGGGGGCTGAGTTCACCCCTCCACTTT. It encodes CASRPRGLSSPLHF.